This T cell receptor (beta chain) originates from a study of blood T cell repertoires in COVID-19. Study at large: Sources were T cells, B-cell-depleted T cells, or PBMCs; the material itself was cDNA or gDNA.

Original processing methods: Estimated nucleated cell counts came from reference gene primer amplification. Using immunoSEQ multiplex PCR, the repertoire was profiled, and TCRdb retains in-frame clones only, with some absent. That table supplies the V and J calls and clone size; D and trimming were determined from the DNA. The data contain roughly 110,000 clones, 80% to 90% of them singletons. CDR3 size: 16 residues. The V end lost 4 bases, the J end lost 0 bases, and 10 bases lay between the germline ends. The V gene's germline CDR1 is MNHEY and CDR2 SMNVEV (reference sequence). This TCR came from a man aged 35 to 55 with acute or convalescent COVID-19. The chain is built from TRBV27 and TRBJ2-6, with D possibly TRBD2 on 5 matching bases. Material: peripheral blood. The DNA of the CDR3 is TGTGCCAGCAGTTCCCACACTAGCTCTGGGGCCAACGTCCTGACTTTC. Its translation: CASSSHTSSGANVLTF.